This paragraph reports one TCR beta chain. Its target is unknown. In making TCR beta libraries, quantitative 5'-RACE with molecular barcodes was used. A single record per CDR3 protein comes from TCRdb applying MiXCR to the 5' RACE reads. The sample records roughly 450,000 distinct CDR3 sequences, approximately 26% being singletons. The germline V gene has CDR1 SGHRS and CDR2 YFSETQ. With 1 base clipped from V and 2 bases from J, the junction kept 1 base outside the gene matches. The CDR3 runs to 14 residues. This sample is part of a study of CD8 T cells in ankylosing spondylitis. Study results and limitations: Within ankylosing spondylitis blood, a TCR beta motif made up of seven to nine highly homologous variants appeared to be characteristic. As for the disease-linked clones, they showed a CD8+ phenotype and occurred at relatively low frequencies in peripheral blood.

The rearrangement links TRBV5-1 to TRBJ2-3, with 7 nucleotides matching TRBD1. The receptor was isolated from a male donor with ankylosing spondylitis. Material: blood, either unsorted or a sorted T cell fraction (not recorded which). Here the CDR3 reads CASSLTGATDTQYF. DNA of the CDR3: TGCGCCAGCAGCTTGACAGGGGCCACAGATACGCAGTATTTT.